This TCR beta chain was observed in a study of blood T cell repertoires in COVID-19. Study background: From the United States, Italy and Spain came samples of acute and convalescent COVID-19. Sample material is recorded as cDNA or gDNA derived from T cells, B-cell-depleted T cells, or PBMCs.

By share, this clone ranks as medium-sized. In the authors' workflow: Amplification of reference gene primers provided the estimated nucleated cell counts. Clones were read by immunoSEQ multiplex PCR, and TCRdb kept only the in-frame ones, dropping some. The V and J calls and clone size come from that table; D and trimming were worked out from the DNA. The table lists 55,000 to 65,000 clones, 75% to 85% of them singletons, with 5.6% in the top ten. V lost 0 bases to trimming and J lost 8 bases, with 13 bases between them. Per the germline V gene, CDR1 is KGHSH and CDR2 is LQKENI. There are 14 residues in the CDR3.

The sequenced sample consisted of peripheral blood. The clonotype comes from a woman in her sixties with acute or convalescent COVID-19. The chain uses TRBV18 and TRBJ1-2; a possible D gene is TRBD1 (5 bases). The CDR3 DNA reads TGTGCCAGCTCACCACCAGCAGGGCGCTGGGGCTACACCTTC. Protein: CASSPPAGRWGYTF.